This T cell receptor (beta chain) was found in a study of monozygotic twins with inflammatory bowel disease. There are 15 residues in the CDR3. The germline V gene encodes CDR1 DFQATT and CDR2 SNEGSKA (reference sequence). Each CDR3 protein gets one entry in TCRdb, which reprocessed the 5' RACE reads and gives no DNA. This listing includes 300,000 to 400,000 distinct CDR3 sequences. Input material: blood. The J gene is TRBJ2-1, the V gene TRBV20-1; as DNA is missing, the TRBD2 call by TCRdb cannot be tested. The TCR originated in a human donor with ulcerative colitis or Crohn's disease, or a healthy co-twin of an affected twin (not recorded which). The CDR3 protein is CSASDSGGAYNEQFF.